Listed here are 32 T cell receptor beta chains from one sample, sequenced in a study of OX40 agonist ivuxolimab in advanced cancers. The assay was immunoSEQ multiplex PCR, and TCRdb's table has in-frame clones only and misses some. The table records over 70,000 clones, approximately 91% of them present only once. The input for sequencing was CD4+ or CD8+ T cells sorted from blood, taken in a trial of the OX40 agonist ivuxolimab. The receptor set was obtained from an adult with an advanced solid tumor such as melanoma, head and neck, liver or kidney cancer.

V is TRBV28 and J is TRBJ2-7; 8 nucleotides agree with TRBD2. This CDR3 has 12 residues. Looked up from germline, CDR1 is MDHEN and CDR2 is SYDVKM. J gave up 3 bases and V 9 bases, and 4 bases lay outside the gene matches. The CDR3 nucleotides are TGTGCCAGTCGGACTAGCCGCTACGAGCAGTACTTC. It codes for CASRTSRYEQYF.

This chain joins TRBV5-1 and TRBJ2-3, with D perhaps TRBD2 (5 bases). Looked up from germline, CDR1 is SGHRS and CDR2 is YFSETQ. CDR3 length: 15 amino acids. V lost 5 bases and J 6 bases, leaving 19 bases between the germline ends. Here the CDR3 reads CASSSIGGGWDTQYF. The DNA of the CDR3 is TGCGCCAGCAGTTCCATTGGCGGAGGCTGGGATACGCAGTATTTT.

CDR3 region: CASSTRRGPHEQYF. As DNA, the CDR3 is TGTGCCAGTAGTACCCGCAGGGGTCCCCACGAGCAGTACTTC. The chain links TRBV19 to TRBJ2-7, with D possibly TRBD1 on 6 matching bases. Deletions cut 4 bases from V and 5 bases from J, with 15 bases between. Germline-derived CDR1 and CDR2 are LNHDA and SQIVND (reference sequence). This CDR3 has 14 residues.

The chain is built from TRBV9 and TRBJ2-3; D may be TRBD1 or TRBD2 (6 bases each). This CDR3 has 14 amino acids. V shed 4 bases and J shed 10 bases, with 19 bases lying between them. CDR1 and CDR2 from the germline V gene are SGDLS and YYNGEE. CDR3 residues: CASSPGASPQAQYF. CDR3 nucleotide sequence: TGTGCCAGCAGCCCGGGGGCGTCACCACAGGCGCAGTATTTT.

The rearrangement uses TRBV19 and TRBJ1-2, with 9 bases matching TRBD1. The J segment lost 4 bases and the V segment lost 5 bases, leaving 5 bases of the junction unmatched. The CDR3 loop spans 14 amino acids. Germline V gene lookup returns CDR1 LNHDA and CDR2 SQIVND (reference sequence). The CDR3 spells CASSFGTGSYGYTF. CDR3 nucleotides: TGTGCCAGTAGTTTTGGGACAGGGAGCTATGGCTACACCTTC. Complete variable domain (other parts from reference TRBV19 and TRBJ1-2): DGGITQSPKYLFRKEGQNVTLSCEQNLNHDAMYWYRQDPGQGLRLIYYSQIVNDFQKGDIAEGYSVSREKKESFPLTVTSAQKNPTAFYLCASSFGTGSYGYTFGSGTRLTVV.

This chain connects TRBV7-2 to TRBJ2-5, with 13 nucleotides matching TRBD2. Germline-derived CDR1 and CDR2 are SGHTA and FQGNSA. The V segment lost 5 bases and the J segment 5 bases; nucleotides outside the gene matches: 8. This CDR3 comprises 16 residues. This CDR3 reads CASSDWTSGSKETQYF. The CDR3 nucleotides read TGTGCCAGCAGCGACTGGACTAGCGGGAGTAAGGAGACCCAGTACTTC.

This clone was counted only a few times. The J gene is TRBJ2-5, the V gene TRBV29-1; D perhaps matches TRBD1 (5 bases). The CDR3 runs to 15 residues. Trimming removed 4 bases from V and 3 bases from J, with 18 bases in between. Per germline, CDR1 SQVTM and CDR2 ANQGSEA. The CDR3 coding sequence is TGCAGCGTTGCCGAATCGGACACCCCGAAAGAGACCCAGTACTTC. Its protein product is CSVAESDTPKETQYF.

The V gene is TRBV28, the J gene TRBJ2-2; TRBD1 or TRBD2 may be the D gene (6 bases each). V gave up 4 bases and J gave up 2 bases, with 20 bases separating them. The CDR3 contains 18 residues. CDR1 MDHEN and CDR2 SYDVKM come from the germline V gene. In nucleotides, the CDR3 is TGTGCCAGCAGTTGGCCCGTAGGAGGGGGAATTAACACCGGGGAGCTGTTTTTT. Translated: CASSWPVGGGINTGELFF. Full variable domain (outside the CDR3, taken from reference TRBV28 and TRBJ2-2): DVKVTQSSRYLVKRTGEKVFLECVQDMDHENMFWYRQDPGLGLRLIYFSYDVKMKEKGDIPEGYSVSREKKERFSLILESASTNQTSMYLCASSWPVGGGINTGELFFGEGSRLTVL.

This chain links TRBV27 with TRBJ2-1; the match to TRBD2 covers 12 bases. The CDR3 spans 16 residues. V shed 5 bases, J shed 3 bases, and the junction held 5 bases outside the gene matches. Germline CDR1 and CDR2: MNHEY and SMNVEV (reference sequence). CDR3 amino acids: CASSILAGGNYNEQFF. CDR3 sequence (DNA): TGTGCCAGCAGTATACTAGCGGGAGGTAACTACAATGAGCAGTTCTTC.

This chain connects TRBV29-1 to TRBJ2-1; D unclear. The CDR3 spans 11 residues. The V gene lost 3 bases and the J gene lost 8 bases, with 8 bases spanning the gap. Germline V gives CDR1 SQVTM, CDR2 ANQGSEA. The DNA of the CDR3 is TGCAGCGTTGATGGATTGTATGAGCAGTTCTTC. It is translated as CSVDGLYEQFF.

The rearrangement joins TRBV4-2 to TRBJ2-7; 7 bases agree with TRBD1. Germline V gene sequence: CDR1 LGHNA, CDR2 YNFKEQ. The CDR3 extends over 14 amino acids. J gave up 1 base and V 3 bases, and 3 bases lay outside the gene matches. The CDR3 DNA is TGTGCCAGCAGCCAGGAACAGGGGTCCTACGAGCAGTACTTC. Its protein product is CASSQEQGSYEQYF.

The J gene is TRBJ1-2, the V gene TRBV28, with 10 bases fitting TRBD1. V lost 5 bases and J lost 11; bases outside the gene matches: 8. Per germline, CDR1 MDHEN and CDR2 SYDVKM. This CDR3 spans 13 amino acids. Written as DNA, the CDR3 is TGTGCCAGCAGTCCAGGGACAGGGGAGAGGTACACCTTC. Its translation: CASSPGTGERYTF.

The chain employs TRBV28 and TRBJ2-3; 7 nucleotides match TRBD2. Germline CDR1 MDHEN, CDR2 SYDVKM. J lost 1 base, V lost 6 bases, and 1 base had no gene match. The CDR3 contains 13 residues. This CDR3 reads CASRGRGTDTQYF. CDR3 DNA: TGTGCCAGCAGGGGGAGGGGCACAGATACGCAGTATTTT.

The genes are TRBV7-2 and TRBJ1-3; 10 bases line up with TRBD1. Losses at the gene ends were 5 bases for V and 3 bases for J; bases not matched to a gene: 7. This CDR3 is 16 amino acids long. Per germline, CDR1 SGHTA and CDR2 FQGNSA. The CDR3 is CASSQLGTGVGNTIYF. For the CDR3, the DNA is TGTGCCAGCAGCCAACTCGGGACAGGGGTTGGAAACACCATATATTTT.

The chain is built from TRBV28 and TRBJ2-4, with TRBD2 matching 11 bases. The CDR3 consists of 17 residues. The junction had 6 bases not matched to a gene; V was cut back by 5 bases and J by 0 bases. The germline V gene has CDR1 MDHEN and CDR2 SYDVKM. CDR3 amino acids: CASSKGLADLAKNIQYF. The CDR3 DNA follows: TGTGCCAGCAGTAAGGGACTAGCGGACCTAGCCAAAAACATTCAGTACTTC.

The chain recombines TRBV27 with TRBJ1-5; D is unresolved. Deletions cut 3 bases from V and 5 bases from J, with 8 bases between. Germline loops: CDR1 MNHEY, CDR2 SMNVEV (reference sequence). The CDR3 contains 13 residues. The CDR3 loop reads CASSFGRYQPQHF. In DNA, the CDR3 is TGTGCCAGCAGTTTTGGGAGATATCAGCCCCAGCATTTT.

The V and J genes are TRBV9 and TRBJ2-3; TRBD2 agrees at 10 bases. This CDR3 comprises 16 residues. Trimming removed 4 bases from V and 5 bases from J; junction bases left unmatched: 10. Germline CDR1 and CDR2: SGDLS and YYNGEE. The DNA for the CDR3 is TGTGCCAGCAGCCCCCTAGCGGGAGTTGCAGGAGATACGCAGTATTTT. Its translation: CASSPLAGVAGDTQYF.

J is TRBJ2-7 and V is TRBV19; 7 nucleotides agree with TRBD1. The germline CDR1 and CDR2 sequences are LNHDA and SQIVND (reference sequence). This CDR3 comprises 13 residues. Trimming at V came to 4 bases and at J to 3 bases, leaving 3 bases not matched to a gene. The CDR3 loop reads CASSKDRDYEQYF. The CDR3 DNA is TGTGCCAGTAGTAAAGACAGGGACTACGAGCAGTACTTC.

This chain uses TRBV19 with TRBJ2-1, with 7 bases lining up with TRBD1. The CDR3 totals 16 residues. Germline V gene lookup returns CDR1 LNHDA and CDR2 SQIVND (reference sequence). The V and J ends lost 4 bases and 8 bases, in that order; junction bases with no gene match: 14. CDR3 amino acids: CASSKRPGTVADEQFF. CDR3 in DNA: TGTGCCAGTAGTAAAAGGCCCGGGACAGTGGCGGATGAGCAGTTCTTC.

The chain is built from TRBV19 and TRBJ2-3; TRBD1 matches at 7 bases. Looked up from germline, CDR1 is LNHDA and CDR2 is SQIVND (reference sequence). The CDR3 is 19 amino acids. Germline trimming cut 1 base from V and 0 bases from J; bases unmatched to any gene: 13. CDR3 DNA: TGTGCCAGTAGTATAGGGACAGGCGGTCTTCTTCTTAGCACAGATACGCAGTATTTT. Amino acid sequence: CASSIGTGGLLLSTDTQYF.

Remarks on this clone: The same CDR3 can be traced to other DNA sequences in this sample. The chain is built from TRBV15 and TRBJ2-1; D may match TRBD1 or TRBD2 (5 bases each). Germline CDR1 is LNHNV and CDR2 is YYDKDF (reference sequence). CDR3 length equals 15 residues. V was trimmed by 1 base and J by 0 bases, leaving 7 bases between them. The CDR3 loop is CATSRGGSSYNEQFF. CDR3 coding DNA: TGTGCCACCAGCAGAGGGGGGAGCTCCTACAATGAGCAGTTCTTC.

This chain uses TRBV5-4 with TRBJ2-5; D assignment may be TRBD1 or TRBD2 (6 bases each). From germline, CDR1 is SGHNT and CDR2 YYREEE (reference sequence). There are 16 residues in the CDR3. Trimming took off 1 base at V and 2 bases at J, with 15 bases between the two ends. The CDR3 loop reads CASSLYLGGGQETQYF. CDR3 nucleotide sequence: TGTGCCAGCAGCTTGTATTTAGGGGGAGGACAAGAGACCCAGTACTTC.

The chain employs TRBV18 and TRBJ1-3; the match to TRBD1 covers 9 bases. This CDR3 comprises 18 residues. Trimming cost V 0 bases and J 0 bases; bases outside gene matches: 6. From germline, CDR1 is KGHSH and CDR2 LQKENI. The CDR3 spells CASSPPGQGYRSGNTIYF. CDR3 bases: TGTGCCAGCTCACCACCGGGACAGGGTTACCGCTCTGGAAACACCATATATTTT.

The sample holds one count of this clone. The V gene is TRBV28, the J gene TRBJ1-2; perhaps TRBD1 as D (5 bases). Trimming left V 7 bases short and J 4 bases short, with 19 bases between. The germline V gene encodes CDR1 MDHEN and CDR2 SYDVKM. CDR3 length: 15 amino acids. The CDR3 coding sequence is TGTGCCAGCAACCCCCCCGACAGAGATGGCTATGGCTACACCTTC. Its protein product is CASNPPDRDGYGYTF.

V usage is TRBV7-8 and J usage is TRBJ2-2; no clear D gene. From germline, CDR1 is SGHVS and CDR2 FQNEAQ. This CDR3 contains 14 residues. Trimming stripped 1 base from V and 5 bases from J, with 8 bases between. CDR3 protein: CASSLDTATGELFF. Here the CDR3 DNA reads TGTGCCAGCAGCTTAGATACAGCTACCGGGGAGCTGTTTTTT.

J is TRBJ2-3 and V is TRBV9; D may be TRBD1 (6 bases). There are 16 residues in the CDR3. Trimming cost V 0 bases and J 1 base, with 12 bases left between them. Germline loops: CDR1 SGDLS, CDR2 YYNGEE. The CDR3 sequence: CASSVGGQIRTDTQYF. CDR3 bases: TGTGCCAGCAGCGTAGGTGGACAGATACGCACAGATACGCAGTATTTT.

This chain uses TRBV19 with TRBJ2-1, with 13 bases matching TRBD2. The CDR3 loop spans 16 amino acids. The V gene's germline CDR1 is LNHDA and CDR2 SQIVND (reference sequence). V lost 5 bases, J lost 9 bases, and 10 bases stayed unmatched. DNA for the CDR3: TGTGCCAGTAGTTGGGGGATAAGGACTAGCGGGAGTGAGCAGTTCTTC. Its translation is CASSWGIRTSGSEQFF.

This chain links TRBV18 with TRBJ2-5; D unclear. The CDR3 covers 14 residues. Germline V gives CDR1 KGHSH, CDR2 LQKENI. The V end was cut by 1 base, the J end by 2 bases, with 8 bases between. The CDR3 bases are TGTGCCAGCTCACCACAGATCGGTCAAGAGACCCAGTACTTC. Translation: CASSPQIGQETQYF.

The chain links TRBV9 to TRBJ2-3; TRBD1 or TRBD2 may be the D gene (6 bases each). V gave up 4 bases and J gave up 1 base, with 13 bases separating them. This CDR3 region has 15 residues. From germline, CDR1 is SGDLS and CDR2 YYNGEE. CDR3 protein: CASSSEGVGTDTQYF. The CDR3 DNA reads as TGTGCCAGCAGCTCGGAGGGGGTCGGCACAGATACGCAGTATTTT.

This sequence joins TRBV5-6 and TRBJ2-1; 12 nucleotides line up with TRBD2. There are 16 residues in the CDR3. Germline V gene lookup returns CDR1 SGHDT and CDR2 YYEEEE. Trimming removed 4 bases from V and 6 bases from J; junction bases left unmatched: 8. The CDR3 protein is CASSGGLAGRGNEQFF. In nucleotides, the CDR3 is TGTGCCAGCAGCGGGGGACTAGCGGGCCGAGGCAATGAGCAGTTCTTC.

The chain combines TRBV28 with TRBJ2-1, with 12 bases aligning to TRBD2. The CDR3 consists of 17 residues. Germline CDR1 MDHEN, CDR2 SYDVKM. Trimming cost V 3 bases and J 7 bases; bases outside gene matches: 10. Here the CDR3 DNA reads TGTGCCAGCAGTTTCTCCCTGACTAGCGGGAGTTTAAATGAGCAGTTCTTC. This sequence encodes CASSFSLTSGSLNEQFF.

The chain combines TRBV19 with TRBJ2-6; D remains ambiguous. CDR3 size: 17 residues. Per germline, CDR1 LNHDA and CDR2 SQIVND (reference sequence). V was trimmed by 4 bases and J by 2 bases, leaving 15 bases between them. This CDR3 is CASSNLSGRPGANVLTF. CDR3 bases: TGTGCCAGTAGTAATCTTTCGGGCCGCCCTGGGGCCAACGTCCTGACTTTC.